The following is a TCR beta chain sequence with its context. The sample is drawn from a study of T cell changes during pregnancy in multiple sclerosis. Repertoires were generated with immunoSEQ multiplex PCR, while TCRdb's copy carries only in-frame clones and drops some. Of tens of thousands of clones in the sample, about 90% were seen once. CDR1 and CDR2 from the germline V gene are SGHVS and FNYEAQ. V shed 4 bases and J 6 bases; nucleotides not matched to a gene: 13. The CDR3 is made up of 16 amino acids. The sequenced sample was CD4+ T cells from peripheral blood mononuclear cells, obtained before pregnancy. This clonotype was sampled from a female donor with multiple sclerosis, enrolled in a pregnancy study. This chain links TRBV7-6 with TRBJ2-3; 7 bases fit TRBD2. The CDR3 nucleotides are TGTGCCAGCAGCTCTCTCCGAGGGAGGGAGCTTGATACGCAGTATTTT. It is translated as CASSSLRGRELDTQYF.